Listed here are 8 T cell receptor beta chains from one sample, sequenced in a study of blood T cells in healthy people across ages. The second PCR ran about 6 to 12 cycles with a sample-barcoded 5' primer and J-beta primers. One entry per CDR3 protein, called by TCRdb with MiXCR from the 5' RACE reads. The data contain roughly 1 million distinct CDR3 sequences, approximately 26% of them singletons. The same sample was also studied in work on T cells of mothers and their children.

Input material: blood. These TCRs come from a girl aged 2-10 years in good health.

The chain combines TRBV27 with TRBJ2-3, with D possibly matching TRBD2 (6 bases). CDR3 length: 15 amino acids. Deletions cut 5 bases from V and 2 bases from J, with 14 bases between. CDR1 is MNHEY and CDR2 is SMNVEV in the germline V gene (reference sequence). The CDR3 spells CASSLYTSITDTQYF. The DNA of the CDR3 is TGTGCCAGCAGTCTATATACTAGCATCACAGATACGCAGTATTTT.

This clonotype was seen more than once but under ten times. The chain has TRBV7-9 and TRBJ2-7; no firm D call. Trimming stripped 3 bases from V and 0 bases from J, with 9 bases between. CDR3 length: 14 amino acids. Germline lookup yields CDR1 SEHNR and CDR2 FQNEAQ (reference sequence). This chain's CDR3 is CASSFLSGSYEQYF. CDR3 nucleotides: TGTGCCAGCAGCTTTCTGTCTGGCTCCTACGAGCAGTACTTC.

CDR3 coding DNA: TGTGCCAGCAGTTACTTGGGACAGGGTCCCAATGAGCAGTTCTTC. Amino acids: CASSYLGQGPNEQFF. The rearrangement joins TRBV6-2 or TRBV6-3 to TRBJ2-1, with 9 bases identical to TRBD1. CDR1 MNHEY and CDR2 SVGEGT come from the germline V gene. The CDR3 contains 15 residues. With 1 base clipped from V and 6 bases from J, the junction kept 4 bases outside the gene matches.

CDR3 coding DNA: TGCAGCGTTGGAGGGGAGGGTTTCAGCTCCTACAATGAGCAGTTCTTC. Translated, it gives CSVGGEGFSSYNEQFF. V is TRBV29-1 and J is TRBJ2-1, with 7 bases matching TRBD2. V lost 4 bases and J lost 0; bases outside the gene matches: 9. The germline gives CDR1 SQVTM, CDR2 ANQGSEA. This CDR3 is 16 amino acids long.

V is TRBV7-2 and J is TRBJ2-7; no reliable D call. The V end lost 3 bases, the J end lost 5 bases, and 11 bases lay between the germline ends. In germline, CDR1 is SGHTA, CDR2 FQGNSA. The CDR3 has 13 amino acids. CDR3 in DNA: TGTGCCAGCAGCTTCACGAGTTTCAACGAGCAGTACTTC. Its protein product is CASSFTSFNEQYF.

The genes are TRBV9 and TRBJ2-5; D is possibly TRBD2 (5 bases). The germline gives CDR1 SGDLS, CDR2 YYNGEE. V lost 0 bases and J 3 bases, leaving 15 bases between the germline ends. This CDR3 region has 16 residues. The CDR3 DNA sequence: TGTGCCAGCAGCGTAGGGCATTGGGAGCTGGAAGAGACCCAGTACTTC. Its protein is CASSVGHWELEETQYF. Supplemented by reference TRBV9 and TRBJ2-5, the full variable domain reads DSGVTQTPKHLITATGQRVTLRCSPRSGDLSVYWYQQSLDQGLQFLIQYYNGEERAKGNILERFSAQQFPDLHSELNLSSLELGDSALYFCASSVGHWELEETQYFGPGTRLLVL.

This clonotype has at least ten counts. This sequence joins TRBV29-1 and TRBJ2-4; maybe TRBD2 (5 bases). Per germline, CDR1 SQVTM and CDR2 ANQGSEA. The CDR3 sequence is 13 residues long. V dropped 0 bases and J dropped 8 bases, with 11 bases sitting between them. CDR3 region: CSVEDPGGYIQYF. The CDR3 region has the DNA TGCAGCGTTGAAGATCCGGGCGGGTACATTCAGTACTTC. Using reference TRBV29-1 and TRBJ2-4 for the parts outside the CDR3, the full variable domain is SAVISQKPSRDICQRGTSLTIQCQVDSQVTMMFWYRQQPGQSLTLIATANQGSEATYESGFVIDKFPISRPNLTFSTLTVSNMSPEDSSIYLCSVEDPGGYIQYFGAGTRLSVL.

This clonotype was detected only a few times. The chain joins TRBV6-6 to TRBJ1-1; D gene unclear. The germline gives CDR1 MNHNY, CDR2 SVGAGI (reference sequence). With 7 bases removed from V and 4 bases from J, the gap between germline ends came to 19 bases. There are 15 residues in the CDR3. CDR3 in DNA: TGTGCCAGCATTCGAGCAGGAGGGCTCAGCACTGAAGCTTTCTTT. Translated, it gives CASIRAGGLSTEAFF.